The present T cell receptor (beta chain) was sequenced within a study of cytomegalovirus exposure and HLA in healthy donors (TCRdb year 2017). The study in broad terms: An earlier analysis of some 600 of the donors reported approximately 280 Gb of sequence data and some 110 million unique TCR beta sequences obtained from about 200 million T cells. An early release covering about 600 HLA-typed donors comprised 250 to 350 gigabases of sequencing data and approximately 80 million unique TCR sequences. Of the approximately 400 genotyped donors, 65% to 90% were placed in the genetic ancestry cluster associated with self-reported Caucasian donors. The aim of the study was to test whether cataloging public T cell receptors could identify signatures of past pathogen exposure. The T cell repertoires of 670 or so subjects were profiled by immunosequencing and related to cytomegalovirus serostatus. A separate validation cohort of approximately 130 different subjects was used in addition to the approximately 670-subject first cohort. The study combined high-throughput TCR immunosequencing, statistical association of individual TCRs with disease status, and machine learning to predict cytomegalovirus infection status. A later analysis re-examined previously published TCR beta repertoires from roughly 720 donors and added high-resolution HLA genotyping to investigate patterns of TCR occurrence. In the later analysis, no new phenotypic data were used to find candidate immune exposures; instead, reliance was placed on TCR beta sequences and their occurrence across donors. An earlier analysis of 587 of the donors applied high-throughput TCR beta sequencing to assess whether each TCR beta V gene segment acted as functional or pseudogenic. Alongside the repertoire data, information on donor age, sex, ethnicity and CMV serostatus was compiled. In a later genetic analysis, genome-wide SNP genotypes for about three fifths of the roughly 670 donors were used, and that subset was treated as a discovery cohort. All discovery cohort repertoires had been generated using a single sequencing platform. HLA typing covered class I and class II loci at four-digit resolution. The number of typed donors differed by locus: 629-630 for A, B, C, DRB1 and DQB1; 522 for DQA1; 606 for DPA1; and about 450 for DPB1. Because of strong linkage in the cohort, roughly five DR-DQ haplotypes were treated as single units for association and clustering. Among about 360 genotyped donors of the cohort, an average of about 240,000 unique TCR beta nucleotide sequences were sequenced per donor, roughly a sixth of them non-productive.

On the study overall, not on this receptor specifically: In a later analysis, several top co-occurrence clusters were reported to appear linked to parvovirus B19, influenza, CMV and Epstein-Barr virus. Some IMGT-functional V segments, including TRBV6-2 and TRBV6-3, could not be distinguished by the 87-base-pair reads and were therefore excluded. An association between a missense DCLRE1C variant and V-gene and J-gene trimming of TCR beta chains was found in a later genetic analysis and replicated in an independent cohort. A total of 150 to 200 TCR beta chains were listed by the study as associated with cytomegalovirus. Compared with the 666-donor mean, donors in an Asian-associated ancestry cluster had fewer N-insertions in productive TCRs, according to a later genetic analysis. CMV serostatus was the only immune exposure information available for the cohort. Because some donors lacked HLA typing at each locus, the association tests relied only on the typed subset. In both the original and validation cohorts, the classifier was reported to diagnose cytomegalovirus status with high specificity and sensitivity. In a later analysis, TCR association rates were found to vary across HLA loci, with the most associated TCRs seen for DRB1 alleles and the fewest for HLA-C alleles. In an earlier analysis of more than 500 of the donors, most TCR beta V segments appeared in productive rearrangements about 87% or about 30% of the time, broadly matching IMGT annotations. Correlated functional status among segregating V segments might be attributable to linkage disequilibrium, but an unknown experimental factor could not be ruled out. The authors suggested that the approach could potentially be generalized to other disease states and immunological phenotypes. This cohort had only TCR beta chains sequenced, and the lack of alpha or paired-chain data limited which features could be detected. In a later analysis, HLA-associated TCR beta chains showed more clonal expansion and lower generation probabilities than non-associated chains that were equally common. A later analysis found that most CMV-associated TCR beta chains appeared HLA-restricted, with HLA associations seemingly driven largely by CMV exposure. Because counts were too low, approximately 15 rarely observed V segments, including chromosome 9 orphons, were excluded from the earlier analysis of 500 to 700 of the donors. When HLA alleles, especially DR and DQ, strongly co-occurred, attributing TCR associations to individual alleles was difficult. Roughly uniform sequencing depth across donors was assumed in presence/absence analyses, although this assumption may not hold. In vitro tests confirmed that a few of the cytomegalovirus-associated TCR beta chains recognize cytomegalovirus antigens. The sequencing pipeline was judged likely to have produced a cluster of highly shared sequence variants as a technical artifact. At a false discovery rate of 0.05, a later analysis linked 15,000 to 20,000 TCR beta sequences to specific HLA alleles. A further reported finding was that TCR beta sequences accurately predicted the HLA-A and HLA-B alleles for most subjects in the first cohort. Most TCR sequences were seen in very few donors, while some public TCRs were found in many individuals.

The cohort was made up of 650 to 700 healthy bone marrow donors. At the time of sampling, all cohort members were nominally healthy, though unrecorded immune exposures were likely present. The donor tested CMV seropositive, placing the donor among the approximately 290 seropositive members of the cohort. Every donor gave a peripheral blood sample, and the peripheral blood mononuclear cells from that sample were used for TCR beta sequencing. The Qiagen DNeasy Blood Extraction Kit was used to extract genomic DNA from the blood cell samples. Its CDR3 holds 15 amino acids, cysteine through phenylalanine. The retained sequence is limited to the CDR3, 45 bases, with the frame set at the first base. CDR1 and CDR2, looked up from the germline V gene, are SGHRS and YFSETQ. V is cut by 4 bases and J by 2 bases, and the space between the germline ends is 14 bases. As to this clone: Its antigen specificity is not known. No base quality information exists; no much larger clone differs at one position.

Library prep was done by the immunoSEQ multiplex PCR assay. For the multiplex PCR, a mixture combining 60 forward primers for TCR Vbeta segments and 13 reverse primers for TCR Jbeta segments was used. A multiplex PCR assay on genomic DNA amplified the CDR3 region of rearranged TCR beta genes. Amplified TCR beta libraries were sequenced as 87-base-pair reads on the Illumina HiSeq System. The authors' pipeline ran thus. A later analysis tallied around 80 million unique TCR beta chains across the 700 or so repertoires, and approximately 12 million of those chains were shared by two or more donors. Raw reads were error-corrected and collapsed into unique sequences with a nearest-neighbor algorithm that merged closely related sequences to remove PCR and sequencing errors. V, D and J gene segments were assigned by aligning CDR3 sequences to IMGT reference sequences. Each retained sequence needed at least a six-nucleotide match to both a V gene segment and a J gene segment. A rearrangement counted as productive if the CDR3 had no stop codons and remained in frame with V and J, and every other rearrangement counted as non-productive. Following IMGT convention, CDR3 was defined as the stretch from the second conserved V-encoded cysteine to the conserved J-encoded phenylalanine. In an earlier analysis of more than 550 of the donors, sequences lacking an unambiguous match to a single V gene segment were excluded. In an earlier analysis of about 590 of the donors, a V segment was called functional when productive rearrangements were above 56.7%, and segregating when the standard deviation between donors exceeded 5%. A statistical classification framework was developed to diagnose cytomegalovirus status using the catalog of TCR beta chain sequences. V and J gene assignment, in a later analysis, came from comparing TCR nucleotide sequences with IMGT/GENE-DB human TR gene sequences. A later analysis assigned CDR3 sequences and most-parsimonious VDJ recombination scenarios with the TCRdist pipeline. In a later analysis, each TCR beta chain was defined by its CDR3 amino acid sequence together with its V-gene family, and reads lacking a unique V-gene family were excluded. To address suspected cross-contamination and a sequencing artifact, a later analysis removed a few hundred highly shared, low-generation-probability nucleotide sequences. In a later analysis, a clonal expansion index was calculated for each public chain from normalized within-repertoire ranks of inferred template counts. In a later analysis, generation probabilities were computed with a VDJ recombination model fitted to out-of-frame rearrangements, and the resulting probabilities were checked against IGoR. In a later analysis, TCR-TCR, TCR-HLA and TCR-CMV co-occurrence was scored with hypergeometric tests, and a repertoire-size bias correction was applied to TCR pairs. A later analysis estimated false discovery rates by permuting HLA or CMV assignments 20 times. In a later analysis, co-occurring TCRs were grouped with DBSCAN, and TCRdist sequence similarity was added when clustering was performed within HLA-allele-positive subsets. Repertoires with fewer than 30,000 or more than 120,000 public chains were left out of co-occurrence clustering, as were about 5 repertoires with anomalous nucleotide sharing. Imported from immuneACCESS, the table was reduced by TCRdb to in-frame sequences with V and J called. These copies leave out some clones; in studies compared against another copy, an unresolved V gene accounts for under half, and the cause of the remainder is not known. V, J and clone size derive from that table, while D and trimming were established from the DNA sequence. The sample profile shows about 160,000 clones; more than 75% of them were found once. Around 0.91% of the sample comes from the top ten.

The sequence joins TRBV5-1 to TRBJ2-3, with a tentative D gene TRBD2 over 6 matching bases. The sequence came from a girl between 2 and 10 years old in good health and CMV-seropositive. The sequenced sample was PBMCs. The nucleotide sequence is TGCGCCAGCAGCCCCGGGAGTAGCTACACAGATACGCAGTATTTT. Its amino acids are CASSPGSSYTDTQYF.